The present TCR beta chain was sequenced within a study of blood T cell repertoires in COVID-19 (dated by TCRdb to the early 2020s). Looking at the study overall: Samples covering the acute and convalescent phases of COVID-19 were provided by collaborators in the United States, Italy and Spain. Subjects who had been exposed to COVID-19, were actively infected with it, or had recovered from it provided the deeply sampled blood TCRbeta repertoires that made up the dataset. The repertoires were released in a freely available public database intended as a resource for research on the immune response to SARS-CoV-2. The samples were drawn from the first 160 participants of the ongoing ImmuneRACE study and from roughly 1,300 subjects provided by 6 global collaborators. A de-identified subject ID, COVID-19 status, age in years and sex were almost always included in the sample metadata. Where available, HLA class I and class II types were obtained from metadata supplied by the sample provider rather than from assay-based typing. The prospective study material was composed of cDNA or gDNA derived from T cells, B-cell-depleted T cells, or PBMCs. General findings and caveats noted by the study authors: How much clinical and demographic metadata was included differed by source and by participant, and the metadata was provided uncurated.

TCRbeta CDR3 regions were amplified from genomic DNA by means of the immunoSEQ Assay, a bias-controlled multiplex PCR. Concerning the study's data processing: The number of nucleated cells in each sample was estimated from the amplification of reference gene primers within the assay. To quantify the absolute abundance of each unique TCRbeta CDR3 rearrangement, sequence reads were collapsed and filtered. For each sample, productive Simpson clonality was calculated as the square root of Simpson's diversity index across productive rearrangements. The table was pulled from immuneACCESS by TCRdb, which kept in-frame rearrangements only. Such tables lose some clones; where checked, under half of the loss comes from unresolved V genes, and the rest has no known cause. V and J calls and clone size are copied from that table; D and trimming were computed from the DNA. Within this sample are 100,000 to 120,000 clones, with less than 85% of them counted one time only. About 4.1% of the sample is held by the ten biggest clonotypes.

Trimming takes 5 bases from V and 5 bases from J, and the germline ends sit 13 bases apart. Looking up the germline V gene yields CDR1 WSHSY and CDR2 SAAADI. The CDR3 holds 15 amino acids from the cysteine to the phenylalanine. CDR3 DNA is the only sequence kept; it has 45 bases, read in frame from the first base. Whole blood was collected in K2EDTA tubes by collaborating institutions according to the institutions' own protocols. For TCRbeta analysis, collaborators shipped samples as frozen whole blood, isolated PBMCs, or DNA extracted from either of those sample types. Regarding this clone: No antigen is known for it. The input lacks base qualities; no much larger clone sits a single base away.

The sequence derives from a woman of 80 years or more with acute or convalescent COVID-19. What was sequenced was peripheral blood. Recombination connected TRBV10-2 to TRBJ1-6; TRBD1 could be the D gene, as 6 bases match. CDR3 region: CASSPQQGDNSPLHF. The DNA reads as follows: TGCGCCAGCAGTCCTCAACAGGGAGATAATTCACCCCTCCACTTT.